These 30 T cell receptor beta chains were all obtained from the same sample, sequenced in a study of OX40 agonist ivuxolimab in advanced cancers. The table came from immunoSEQ multiplex PCR; TCRdb's copy has only in-frame clones and leaves some out. The sample comprises fewer than 80,000 clones, about 88% of which are singletons, and about 4% rests with the top ten. This specimen was CD4+ or CD8+ T cells sorted from blood, taken in a trial of the OX40 agonist ivuxolimab. Receptor source: an adult with an advanced solid tumor such as melanoma, head and neck, liver or kidney cancer.

DNA for the CDR3: TGTGCCAGCTCACCACCGGGACTAGCTCACAATGAGCAGTTCTTC. This sequence encodes CASSPPGLAHNEQFF. This sequence joins TRBV18 and TRBJ2-1, with 9 bases identical to TRBD2. The junction had 2 bases not matched to a gene; V was cut back by 0 bases and J by 5 bases. Looked up from germline, CDR1 is KGHSH and CDR2 is LQKENI. The length of the CDR3 is 15 residues. Complete variable domain (other parts from reference TRBV18 and TRBJ2-1): NAGVMQNPRHLVRRRGQEARLRCSPMKGHSHVYWYRQLPEEGLKFMVYLQKENIIDESGMPKERFSAEFPKEGPSILRIQQVVRGDSAAYFCASSPPGLAHNEQFFGPGTRLTVL.

This chain uses TRBV27 with TRBJ2-5; no clear D gene. The CDR3 extends over 11 amino acids. V was trimmed by 5 bases and J by 2 bases, leaving 3 bases between them. Per germline, CDR1 MNHEY and CDR2 SMNVEV (reference sequence). The CDR3 DNA is TGTGCCAGCAGTCATCAAGAGACCCAGTACTTC. Translation gives CASSHQETQYF.

CDR3 sequence: CASSKNPVSNEKLFF. The CDR3 DNA reads TGCGCCAGCAGCAAAAACCCAGTGTCTAATGAAAAACTGTTTTTT. The chain links TRBV5-1 to TRBJ1-4, with D unresolved. The CDR3 spans 15 residues. Germline CDR1 reads SGHRS; CDR2 reads YFSETQ. Trimming stripped 4 bases from V and 3 bases from J, with 13 bases between. The full variable domain, its missing parts supplied by reference TRBV5-1 and TRBJ1-4, is KAGVTQTPRYLIKTRGQQVTLSCSPISGHRSVSWYQQTPGQGLQFLFEYFSETQRNKGNFPGRFSGRQFSNSRSEMNVSTLELGDSALYLCASSKNPVSNEKLFFGSGTQLSVL.

On this clone itself: Sequence at one end of the junction differs from germline and may be a read error. The chain links TRBV19 to TRBJ1-5; a weak D match, TRBD1 (5 bases). The CDR3 covers 16 residues. Germline V gene data show CDR1 as LNHDA and CDR2 as SQIVND (reference sequence). CDR3 sequence (DNA): TGTGCCAGTAGACTACAAACAGGCATGGGCAATCAGTCCCAGCATTTT. Translating gives CASRLQTGMGNQSQHF.

The chain is built from TRBV5-6 and TRBJ1-3; 7 bases are shared with TRBD1. Trimming took 2 bases from V and 4 from J; bases not matched to a gene: 3. This CDR3 has 14 residues. The germline V gene encodes CDR1 SGHDT and CDR2 YYEEEE. CDR3 DNA sequence: TGTGCCAGCAGCTTAACAGGGGTCGGAAACACCATATATTTT. Translating gives CASSLTGVGNTIYF.

The rearrangement uses TRBV7-9 and TRBJ2-1; perhaps TRBD2 as D (7 bases). The germline V gene encodes CDR1 SEHNR and CDR2 FQNEAQ (reference sequence). The CDR3 length is 16 residues. The ends were cut back, 2 bases at V and 0 bases at J, with 11 bases in the middle. CDR3 in amino acids: CASSLRGGNSYNEQFF. CDR3 DNA sequence: TGTGCCAGCAGCTTAAGGGGGGGCAACTCCTACAATGAGCAGTTCTTC.

The chain recombines TRBV11-2 with TRBJ1-2, with no clear D. In germline, CDR1 is SGHAT, CDR2 FQNNGV. This CDR3 is built from 13 residues. The V end was cut by 4 bases, the J end by 4 bases, with 10 bases between. For the CDR3, the DNA is TGTGCCAGCAGCTCGGGCAGCGTCTATGGCTACACCTTC. This codes for CASSSGSVYGYTF.

The chain carries TRBV7-8 and TRBJ1-3, with TRBD1 as a possible D gene (5 bases). The CDR3 has 16 residues. The germline gives CDR1 SGHVS, CDR2 FQNEAQ. Deletions cut 0 bases from V and 3 bases from J, with 12 bases between. CDR3 region: CASSLALGAGGNTIYF. CDR3 sequence (DNA): TGTGCCAGCAGCTTAGCCCTTGGGGCCGGTGGAAACACCATATATTTT.

The genes are TRBV14 and TRBJ1-1, with D possibly being TRBD1 (5 bases). The CDR3 runs to 16 residues. Germline V gene lookup returns CDR1 SGHDN and CDR2 FVKESK. V was shortened by 4 bases and J by 4 bases, with 19 bases between the two germline ends. CDR3 loop: CASSLRDRGYGTEAFF. CDR3 bases: TGTGCCAGCAGCCTCCGGGACCGGGGCTATGGCACTGAAGCTTTCTTT.

The DNA for the CDR3 is TGTGCCAGCTCCTCAGCTGGGTATGGTAATGAGCAGTTCTTC. This sequence encodes CASSSAGYGNEQFF. This sequence joins TRBV6-6 and TRBJ2-1, with no clear D. The length of the CDR3 is 14 residues. Trimming pared 8 bases from V and 7 bases from J, leaving 18 bases between. Germline V lookup: CDR1 MNHNY, CDR2 SVGAGI (reference sequence).

V and J are TRBV20-1 and TRBJ2-7, with D hard to call. The germline V gene encodes CDR1 DFQATT and CDR2 SNEGSKA (reference sequence). The CDR3 extends over 11 amino acids. Trimming took 6 bases from V and 3 from J, leaving 9 bases between them. CDR3 DNA sequence: TGCAGTGCCGCCTACGGCTACGAGCAGTACTTC. Protein: CSAAYGYEQYF.

Written as DNA, the CDR3 is TGCGCCAGCAGCTTAGGGCAGGGAGTTACAGAGACCCAGTACTTC. Translating it yields CASSLGQGVTETQYF. The genes are TRBV5-1 and TRBJ2-5; possibly TRBD1 or TRBD2 for D (5 bases each). The CDR3 sequence is 15 residues long. V was clipped by 2 bases and J by 4 bases, with 15 bases between them. From germline, CDR1 is SGHRS and CDR2 YFSETQ.

V is TRBV7-3 and J is TRBJ2-2; perhaps TRBD1 as D (6 bases). The CDR3 runs 14 residues. Trimming cost V 6 bases and J 3 bases, with 11 bases left between them. The germline gives CDR1 SGHTA, CDR2 FQGTGA. DNA for the CDR3: TGTGCCAGCAGAGAACAGGGCGACACCGGGGAGCTGTTTTTT. This translates into CASREQGDTGELFF.

Here the CDR3 reads CAWRYPTNEKLFF. The CDR3 nucleotides are TGTGCCTGGAGGTATCCAACTAATGAAAAACTGTTTTTT. The chain links TRBV30 to TRBJ1-4; no reliable D call. Looked up from germline, CDR1 is GTSNPN and CDR2 is SVGIG (reference sequence). This CDR3 region has 13 residues. V was shortened by 3 bases and J by 0 bases, with 5 bases between the two germline ends.

This clone was found a few times. This chain links TRBV10-3 with TRBJ1-5; D not resolved. The germline gives CDR1 ENHRY, CDR2 SYGVKD. The V end was cut by 2 bases, the J end by 0 bases, with 5 bases between. The CDR3 is made up of 14 amino acids. This CDR3 reads CAISESDSNQPQHF. The CDR3 bases are TGTGCCATCAGTGAGAGTGATAGCAATCAGCCCCAGCATTTT.

Only one count was recorded for this clone. The chain carries TRBV7-4 and TRBJ1-5; TRBD1 might be the D (5 bases). The germline V gene has CDR1 SGHVT and CDR2 SQSDAQ. The CDR3 covers 18 residues. V was clipped by 6 bases and J by 5 bases, with 26 bases between them. CDR3 nucleotides: TGTGCCAGCAGAGAGCAGGGAAAAACTCGCCCGGAGGATCAGCCCCAGCATTTT. Translation: CASREQGKTRPEDQPQHF.

This chain connects TRBV11-2 to TRBJ2-1; 7 nucleotides line up with TRBD1. The CDR3 is 15 residues long. The V gene's germline CDR1 is SGHAT and CDR2 FQNNGV. J gave up 6 bases and V 2 bases, and 7 bases lay outside the gene matches. Written as DNA, the CDR3 is TGTGCCAGCAGCTTACGACAGGGAGTAATCAATGAGCAGTTCTTC. Its protein is CASSLRQGVINEQFF.

This clone is a singleton in its sample. V is TRBV5-1 and J is TRBJ2-7; D is unclear. CDR3 length equals 15 residues. Germline V gene sequence: CDR1 SGHRS, CDR2 YFSETQ. Trimming removed 5 bases from V and 7 bases from J, with 22 bases in between. The CDR3 region has the DNA TGCGCCAGCAGTCTCAGTCCTTTAAGTGTCGCGGAGCAGTACTTC. It codes for CASSLSPLSVAEQYF.

This clone has a single count. The V call is TRBV9, the J call TRBJ2-7; 7 nucleotides align to TRBD1. Germline V gene data show CDR1 as SGDLS and CDR2 as YYNGEE. This CDR3 is built from 14 residues. V shed 1 base and J 5 bases; nucleotides not matched to a gene: 6. For the CDR3, the DNA is TGTGCCAGCAGCGTACAAGGGGGCAAAGACGAGCAGTACTTC. Residues: CASSVQGGKDEQYF.

The gene calls are TRBV5-1 and TRBJ1-5, with no clear D. V gave up 5 bases and J gave up 0 bases, with 6 bases separating them. The V gene's germline CDR1 is SGHRS and CDR2 YFSETQ. The CDR3 covers 13 residues. CDR3 bases: TGCGCCAGCAGTAGGGATAGCAATCAGCCCCAGCATTTT. This sequence encodes CASSRDSNQPQHF.

The V gene is TRBV27, the J gene TRBJ1-2; D is undetermined. CDR1 and CDR2 (germline): MNHEY, SMNVEV (reference sequence). The V gene lost 6 bases and the J gene lost 4 bases, with 15 bases spanning the gap. CDR3 length: 14 residues. The CDR3 sequence: CASRPVGLRYGYTF. As DNA, the CDR3 is TGTGCCAGCAGACCCGTCGGACTGCGCTATGGCTACACCTTC.

The V and J genes are TRBV29-1 and TRBJ2-3; D is possibly TRBD1 (6 bases). V was cut by 5 bases and J by 1 base, with 10 bases left in between. Germline lookup yields CDR1 SQVTM and CDR2 ANQGSEA. CDR3 length: 13 residues. The CDR3 is CSVTGMGTDTQYF. As DNA, the CDR3 is TGCAGCGTTACAGGGATGGGCACAGATACGCAGTATTTT.

This chain joins TRBV7-2 and TRBJ1-6, with D possibly TRBD1 on 5 matching bases. The CDR3 length is 18 residues. Germline lookup yields CDR1 SGHTA and CDR2 FQGNSA. V was shortened by 0 bases and J by 7 bases, with 19 bases between the two germline ends. The CDR3 sequence: CASSLAPSLRDLNSPLHF. CDR3 nucleotide sequence: TGTGCCAGCAGCTTAGCGCCCTCACTCCGGGACCTAAATTCACCCCTCCACTTT. The full variable domain, its missing parts supplied by reference TRBV7-2 and TRBJ1-6, is GAGVSQSPSNKVTEKGKDVELRCDPISGHTALYWYRQSLGQGLEFLIYFQGNSAPDKSGLPSDRFSAERTGGSVSTLTIQRTQQEDSAVYLCASSLAPSLRDLNSPLHFGNGTRLTVT.

V gene TRBV11-2 combines with J gene TRBJ2-7, with TRBD2 identical over 7 bases. The germline V gene encodes CDR1 SGHAT and CDR2 FQNNGV. V shed 5 bases and J 7 bases; nucleotides not matched to a gene: 8. CDR3 length: 13 residues. The CDR3 DNA is TGTGCCAGCAGCCGAGGGCAGGGAGGGGAGCAGTACTTC. This encodes CASSRGQGGEQYF.

The chain joins TRBV20-1 to TRBJ1-2; 7 bases fit TRBD1. In germline, CDR1 is DFQATT, CDR2 SNEGSKA (reference sequence). There are 11 residues in the CDR3. V lost 4 bases and J lost 4; bases outside the gene matches: 0. The CDR3 spells CSATGGYGYTF. In DNA, the CDR3 is TGCAGTGCTACAGGGGGCTATGGCTACACCTTC.

The chain is built from TRBV5-1 and TRBJ2-3, with a weak D call TRBD2 (6 bases). V shed 0 bases and J shed 1 base, with 9 bases lying between them. There are 15 residues in the CDR3. The V gene's germline CDR1 is SGHRS and CDR2 YFSETQ. The CDR3 reads CASSLVASGTDTQYF. In DNA, the CDR3 is TGCGCCAGCAGCTTGGTGGCTAGCGGCACAGATACGCAGTATTTT. Full variable domain (remainder filled in from reference TRBV5-1 and TRBJ2-3): KAGVTQTPRYLIKTRGQQVTLSCSPISGHRSVSWYQQTPGQGLQFLFEYFSETQRNKGNFPGRFSGRQFSNSRSEMNVSTLELGDSALYLCASSLVASGTDTQYFGPGTRLTVL.

This chain links TRBV18 with TRBJ1-1; possible D gene TRBD1, 6 bases. Trimming took 3 bases from V and 3 from J, leaving 14 bases between them. The V gene's germline CDR1 is KGHSH and CDR2 LQKENI. The length of the CDR3 is 15 residues. CDR3 bases: TGTGCCAGCTCACCGGCGGGGGGCAGGGACACTGAAGCTTTCTTT. It codes for CASSPAGGRDTEAFF.

This sequence joins TRBV28 and TRBJ2-3, with 12 bases lining up with TRBD2. V lost 5 bases to trimming and J lost 5 bases; unmatched junction nucleotides: 5. CDR3 size: 15 residues. Germline V CDR1 and CDR2: MDHEN, SYDVKM. This chain's CDR3 is CASSTTSGSGDTQYF. The CDR3 coding sequence is TGTGCCAGCAGTACGACTAGCGGGAGTGGAGATACGCAGTATTTT.

The CDR3 here is CASSPSSGGPFKQFF. CDR3 sequence (DNA): TGTGCCAGCTCACCAAGCAGCGGCGGCCCCTTTAAGCAGTTCTTC. This chain connects TRBV18 to TRBJ2-1; D may be TRBD2 (5 bases). Trimming shortened V by 2 bases and J by 11 bases, and 19 bases separated the two germline ends. Germline loops: CDR1 KGHSH, CDR2 LQKENI. The CDR3 runs 15 residues.

The V and J genes are TRBV4-1 and TRBJ1-1; TRBD1 might be the D (5 bases). Germline V gene data show CDR1 as MGHRA and CDR2 as YSYEKL. V lost 1 base and J 4 bases, leaving 10 bases between the germline ends. This CDR3 has 14 amino acids. The CDR3 sequence is CASSQGDLFTEAFF. The CDR3 DNA is TGCGCCAGCAGCCAAGGGGACCTGTTCACTGAAGCTTTCTTT.